This is a list of T cell receptor beta chains from one sample in a study of neurological immune-mediated disorders. From the 5' RACE reads, TCRdb called clonotypes with MiXCR, one entry per CDR3 protein. Of tens of thousands of distinct CDR3 sequences detected, roughly 3.2% appear once; the ten largest clones hold less than 3.5%. What was sequenced was PBMCs. The receptor source for this set is a woman aged 45-59 years with multiple sclerosis. The CDR3 runs from the conserved cysteine through the conserved F or W. A D gene is named only where the DNA matches it firmly. For some rows the clone size is stated as once, few or many, or as a class when expanded; others skip it.

many,TRBV11-2,TRBJ2-1,TRBD2,TGTGCCAGCAGCTTAGAAGGTTATCTAGCGGGGTGGAATGAGCAGTTCTTC,CASSLEGYLAGWNEQFF
many,TRBV20-1,TRBJ2-2,TRBD1,TGCAGTGCCATCCAGGGACAGGGGGCCAGCGGGGAGCTGTTTTTT,CSAIQGQGASGELFF
many,TRBV20-1,TRBJ2-1,TRBD2,TGCAGTGCTAGACCGACTAGCGGGGGGGCACAGAATGAGCAGTTCTTC,CSARPTSGGAQNEQFF
many,TRBV12-5,TRBJ1-4,-,TGTGCTAGTGGTTTGACAGGGATGGGCGAAAAACTGTTTTTT,CASGLTGMGEKLFF
many,TRBV5-6,TRBJ2-3,TRBD2,TGTGCCAGCAGCTTAGCGGGGGGCCAGGATACGCAGTATTTT,CASSLAGGQDTQYF
few,TRBV7-8,TRBJ2-5,-,TGTGCCAGCAGCTCAGGACAGCAAGAGACCCGGTACTTC,CASSSGQQETRYF
few,TRBV6-1,TRBJ1-2,-,TGTGCCAGCAGTAACATGGACCTACTCCTCTATGGCTACACCTTC,CASSNMDLLLYGYTF
many,TRBV20-1,TRBJ2-5,TRBD2,TGCAGTGCTTCTAGCGGGGGCCAAGAGACCCAGTACTTC,CSASSGGQETQYF
-,TRBV20-1,TRBJ2-1,TRBD2,TGCAGTGCTAGAGCCCCCATAGGCCTAGCGGGGGGTGAGCAGTTCTTC,CSARAPIGLAGGEQFF
many,TRBV12-5,TRBJ2-7,-,TGTGCTAGTGGTTTTCGAGTCTACGAGCAGTACTTC,CASGFRVYEQYF
many,TRBV12-3/TRBV12-4,TRBJ2-1,TRBD1,TGTGCCAGCAGTGGCCCGGGACAGGGCTATGAGCAGTTCTTC,CASSGPGQGYEQFF
many,TRBV5-1,TRBJ2-7,TRBD1,TGCGCCAGCAGCTTCGGACAGGGACTTTGGTACGAGCAGTACTTC,CASSFGQGLWYEQYF
many,TRBV7-3,TRBJ2-2,TRBD2,TGTGCCAGCAGCTTGAGTAGCGGGGGGGCCGTCGGGGAGCTGTTTTTT,CASSLSSGGAVGELFF
many,TRBV11-2,TRBJ2-7,-,TGTGCCAGCAGCTCGACACCAGACAAGGTCGAGCAGTACTTC,CASSSTPDKVEQYF
few,TRBV18,TRBJ2-5,TRBD2,TGTGCCAGCTCACCAAGTACTACGGGGCTAGCGGCAATAGAGACCCAGTACTTC,CASSPSTTGLAAIETQYF
many,TRBV12-3/TRBV12-4,TRBJ2-7,TRBD2,TGTGCCAGCACCGGGGGGAGTTCCTACGAGCAGTACTTC,CASTGGSSYEQYF
many,TRBV28,TRBJ2-7,-,TGTGCCAGCAGCTTAACCGGGACACAGAGGTACGAGCAGTACTTC,CASSLTGTQRYEQYF
-,TRBV7-2,TRBJ2-7,-,TGTGCCAGCAGCTTAGCACCTAGAGAAGCGCAGTACTTC,CASSLAPREAQYF
-,TRBV7-2,TRBJ1-3,-,TGTGCCAGCAGCACCCAGGGTCACTCTGGAAACACCATATATTTT,CASSTQGHSGNTIYF
many,TRBV20-1,TRBJ2-1,-,TGCAGTGCTAGAGAACCCGGAAAATACAATGAGCAGTTCTTC,CSAREPGKYNEQFF
many,TRBV6-2/TRBV6-3,TRBJ2-3,-,TGTGCCAGCAGTTGGGGACGGGCAGATACGCAGTATTTT,CASSWGRADTQYF
few,TRBV3-1,TRBJ1-3,-,TGTGCCAGCAGCCGGGGGCAGATTGGAAAAAACATATATTTT,CASSRGQIGKNIYF